This entry concerns a single T cell receptor (beta chain). This table comes from immunoSEQ multiplex PCR, and its TCRdb copy is limited to in-frame clones, with some not included. The sample comprises 120,000 to 150,000 clones, 85% to 90% of which are singletons, and 4.5% to 6.5% rests with the top ten. This specimen comes from a study of T cell responses to AZD1222 COVID-19 vaccine. The starting material was peripheral blood, obtained on day 0 of AZD1222 vaccination. The clonotype comes from an adult in good health.

DNA for the CDR3: TGTGCCAGCAGTTACCCCGATAAGACTAGCCCCGGGGAGCTGTTTTTT. Protein: CASSYPDKTSPGELFF. This chain uses TRBV6-2 or TRBV6-3 with TRBJ2-2; 7 positions match TRBD2. Looked up from germline, CDR1 is MNHEY and CDR2 is SVGEGT. This CDR3 is 16 amino acids long. The junction had 9 bases not matched to a gene; V was cut back by 2 bases and J by 6 bases.